This T cell receptor beta chain was identified in a study of blood T cells in healthy people across ages. Healthy Caucasian individuals from Russia aged roughly 6 to 90 were enrolled as donors. The CDR3 runs 18 residues. V lost 0 bases, J lost 0 bases, and 18 bases lay in between. Germline V CDR1 and CDR2: DFQATT, SNEGSKA (reference sequence). It was with a sample-barcoded 5' primer and a J-beta primer mix that a second PCR of roughly 7 to 11 cycles was run. Every cDNA was tagged by a template-switch adaptor with 12 random nucleotides. TCRdb passed the 5' RACE reads through MiXCR, listing each CDR3 protein once. The data contain roughly 1,300,000 distinct CDR3 sequences, around 59% of them singletons. A few counts support this clonotype.

The receptor comes from a man aged 18 to 29 in good health. The sample consisted of blood. V usage is TRBV20-1 and J usage is TRBJ2-1, with D possibly TRBD2 on 5 matching bases. CDR3 region: CSARDPPRDLASYNEQFF. The CDR3 bases are TGCAGTGCTAGAGACCCACCCCGGGATCTCGCCTCCTACAATGAGCAGTTCTTC.